Below, 4 T cell receptor beta chains from the same sample are listed, as sequenced in a study. Data came from immunoSEQ multiplex PCR; TCRdb stores just in-frame clones and leaves some out. Here the sample spans 40,000 to 55,000 clones, more than 85% being singletons. The sample was PBMCs. The receptors were gathered from a man between 35 and 55 years old with rheumatoid arthritis.

This clone has just one count. The gene calls are TRBV9 and TRBJ2-1; D gene ambiguous. The CDR3 covers 10 residues. The V gene's germline CDR1 is SGDLS and CDR2 YYNGEE. Between the trimmed V and J ends, which lost 3 bases and 6 bases, there was a span of 1 base. The CDR3 loop is CASSGNEQFF. The CDR3 nucleotides are TGTGCCAGCAGCGGCAATGAGCAGTTCTTC.

This chain uses TRBV2 with TRBJ1-6; D is ambiguous. Germline values: CDR1 SNHLY, CDR2 FYNNEI. The CDR3 runs to 12 residues. Trimming removed 7 bases from V and 9 bases from J, with 10 bases in between. CDR3 DNA: TGTGCCAGCACCTCATGGGTTTCACCCCTCCACTTT. Protein sequence: CASTSWVSPLHF.

V is TRBV11-1 and J is TRBJ1-3; the D is unclear. The V gene's germline CDR1 is SGHAT and CDR2 FQDESV (reference sequence). The ends were cut back, 0 bases at V and 4 bases at J, with 16 bases in the middle. The CDR3 length is 17 residues. The CDR3 nucleotides read TGTGCCAGCAGCTTAGCTCTACAAGGATTCTCCGGAAACACCATATATTTT. Its protein is CASSLALQGFSGNTIYF.

This chain connects TRBV7-8 to TRBJ2-7; TRBD1 is a possible D gene (6 bases). The V end lost 3 bases, the J end lost 2 bases, and 17 bases lay between the germline ends. The length of the CDR3 is 16 residues. Germline CDR1 reads SGHVS; CDR2 reads FQNEAQ. CDR3 sequence (DNA): TGTGCCAGCAGCTTCATTTCGACCAGGGGTACCTACGAGCAGTACTTC. As protein: CASSFISTRGTYEQYF.